Listed here are 5 T cell receptor beta chains from one sample, sequenced in a study of breast tumors, draining lymph nodes, adjacent tissues. TCRdb reprocessed the multiplex PCR reads via MiXCR and lists one record per CDR3 protein. The sample lists tens of thousands of distinct CDR3 sequences, roughly 69% seen once, with 15% to 20% in the top ten. Sample: breast tumor tissue. Receptors were obtained from a female donor with breast cancer. Some clones in this sample may be carry-over from other donors' samples.

Points on this clonotype: A read error may account for a junction end that differs from germline. V usage is TRBV20-1 and J usage is TRBJ2-3, with a weak D call TRBD2 (6 bases). Germline CDR1 reads DFQATT; CDR2 reads SNEGSKA (reference sequence). CDR3 length: 11 residues. The CDR3 DNA sequence: TGCAGTGCTAGAGATTGGGGCGGGGACGATTTT. This codes for CSARDWGGDDF.

The table lists this clonotype with many counts. The CDR3 coding sequence is TGTGCCAGTAGTAAGGGGGTTGCAACTAATGAAAAACTGTTTTTT. Translation gives CASSKGVATNEKLFF. This chain uses TRBV19 with TRBJ1-4; a possible D gene is TRBD1 (6 bases). V shed 4 bases and J shed 0 bases, with 9 bases lying between them. The CDR3 length is 15 residues. Germline V gene sequence: CDR1 LNHDA, CDR2 SQIVND (reference sequence).

V and J are TRBV5-1 and TRBJ2-2; D unresolved. The ends were cut back, 0 bases at V and 6 bases at J, with 12 bases in the middle. This CDR3 comprises 15 residues. The germline CDR1 and CDR2 sequences are SGHRS and YFSETQ. CDR3 DNA sequence: TGCGCCAGCAGCTTGGGCGACCTAGGACCCGGGGAGCTGTTTTTT. This sequence encodes CASSLGDLGPGELFF.

The gene calls are TRBV6-5 and TRBJ2-7; D ambiguous. Germline V lookup: CDR1 MNHEY, CDR2 SVGAGI. V lost 2 bases to trimming and J lost 2 bases, with 7 bases between them. This CDR3 contains 13 residues. Written as DNA, the CDR3 is TGTGCCAGCAGTTACAGGCTCCCCTACGAGCAGTACTTC. It specifies CASSYRLPYEQYF.

At least ten counts were recorded for this clonotype. One end of the junction fails to match germline, which may point to a read error. The rearrangement joins TRBV5-1 to TRBJ1-1; TRBD1 is a possible D gene (5 bases). The V gene's germline CDR1 is SGHRS and CDR2 YFSETQ. CDR3 size: 16 residues. CDR3 sequence reads: CASSLVQKGKNTEAFF. The CDR3 nucleotides are TGCGCCAGCAGTTTGGTCCAAAAGGGGAAGAACACTGAAGCTTTCTTT. Using reference TRBV5-1 and TRBJ1-1 for the parts outside the CDR3, the full variable domain is KAGVTQTPRYLIKTRGQQVTLSCSPISGHRSVSWYQQTPGQGLQFLFEYFSETQRNKGNFPGRFSGRQFSNSRSEMNVSTLELGDSALYLCASSLVQKGKNTEAFFGQGTRLTVV.